This T cell receptor (beta chain) comes out of a study of hypomethylating agent response in myelodysplastic syndrome. Across the whole study: Response meant complete response or hematologic improvement; all other patients were non-responders.

The V end lost 1 base, the J end lost 0 bases, and 14 bases lay between the germline ends. This CDR3 is 17 amino acids long. Germline assignment: CDR1 SGHRS and CDR2 YFSETQ. Each sample had about 420 ng DNA, as two 200 ng replicates, at survey resolution. Sequencing was performed with immunoSEQ multiplex PCR; in TCRdb, only in-frame clones are kept and a portion is missing. The sample includes 1,100 or so clones, over 60% seen only once; the top ten take around 19%. This TCR was recovered from a human donor with myelodysplastic syndrome. Sequences were derived from bone marrow, sampled before or after starting hypomethylating agent treatment for myelodysplastic syndrome (not recorded which). The genes are TRBV5-1 and TRBJ2-1, with D uncertain. The CDR3, as DNA: TGCGCCAGCAGCTTGTTGGGTGTGCAGAGCTCCTACAATGAGCAGTTCTTC. This encodes CASSLLGVQSSYNEQFF.